This T cell receptor beta chain was recovered during a study of T cell responses to AZD1222 COVID-19 vaccine. Analysis merged second doses at about 4 or about 12 weeks. Concerning this clone: The antigen remains undetermined.

Study-wide findings and caveats: Among spike-specific TCRs, nearly half reportedly target unmutated variant regions. Donors were mostly white British, more females; clonal diversity possibly underestimated. Every sample of the repertoires postdated the peak T cell response.

The repertoire was sequenced with immunoSEQ multiplex PCR; TCRdb's copy has only in-frame clones and lacks some. The sample holds about 180,000 clones, under 95% seen once. The CDR3 runs 15 residues. J lost 6 bases, V lost 8 bases, and 9 bases had no gene match. Per germline, CDR1 MNHEY and CDR2 SVGAGI. The source of this sequence is an adult who received the AZD1222 COVID-19 vaccine. This chain joins TRBV6-5 and TRBJ1-3; 11 bases agree with TRBD1. Here the sequenced sample was peripheral blood, taken 28 days after the second AZD1222 dose. CDR3 nucleotides: TGTGCCAGCTACACCGGGACAGGGGGTAAAAACACCATATATTTT. The encoded protein is CASYTGTGGKNTIYF.